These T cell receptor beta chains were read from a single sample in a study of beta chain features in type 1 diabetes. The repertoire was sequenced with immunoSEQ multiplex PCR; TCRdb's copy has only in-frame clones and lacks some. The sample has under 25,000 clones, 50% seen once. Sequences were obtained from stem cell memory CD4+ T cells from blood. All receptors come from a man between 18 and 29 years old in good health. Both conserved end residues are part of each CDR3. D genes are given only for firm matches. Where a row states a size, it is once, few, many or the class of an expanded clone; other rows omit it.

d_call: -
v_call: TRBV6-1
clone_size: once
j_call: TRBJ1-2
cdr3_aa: CAVEEYGYTF
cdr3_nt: TGTGCCGTTGAGGAATATGGCTACACCTTC

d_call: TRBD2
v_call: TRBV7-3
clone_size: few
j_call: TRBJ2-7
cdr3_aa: CASSPRGDGDEQYF
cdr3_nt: TGTGCCAGCAGCCCCCGGGGGGACGGAGACGAGCAGTACTTC

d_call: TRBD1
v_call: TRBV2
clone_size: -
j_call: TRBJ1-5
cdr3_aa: CASSEGYRGEGPQHF
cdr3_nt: TGTGCCAGCAGTGAAGGCTACAGGGGCGAAGGGCCCCAGCATTTT

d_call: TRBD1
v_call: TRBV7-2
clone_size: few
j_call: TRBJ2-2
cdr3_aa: CASSVGRGRTGELFF
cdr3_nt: TGTGCCAGCAGCGTAGGAAGGGGGCGAACCGGGGAGCTGTTTTTT

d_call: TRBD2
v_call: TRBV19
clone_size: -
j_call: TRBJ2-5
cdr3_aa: CASSVGATSGSQETQYF
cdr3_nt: TGTGCCAGTAGCGTGGGAGCGACTAGCGGGAGTCAAGAGACCCAGTACTTC

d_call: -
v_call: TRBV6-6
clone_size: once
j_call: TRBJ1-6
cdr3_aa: CASSYSRGFDSPLHF
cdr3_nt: TGTGCCAGCAGTTACAGTAGGGGTTTTGATTCACCCCTCCACTTT

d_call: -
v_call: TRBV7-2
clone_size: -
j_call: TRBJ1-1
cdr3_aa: CASSAHRDIRNTEAFF
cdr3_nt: TGTGCCAGCAGCGCACACCGGGACATACGGAACACTGAAGCTTTCTTT

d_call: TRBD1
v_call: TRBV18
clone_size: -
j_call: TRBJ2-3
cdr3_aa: CASSPPGQGTDTQYF
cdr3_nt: TGTGCCAGCTCACCACCGGGACAGGGGACAGATACGCAGTATTTT

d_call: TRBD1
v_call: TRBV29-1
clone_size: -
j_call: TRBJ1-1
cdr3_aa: CSVEGTGGRNTEAFF
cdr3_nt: TGCAGCGTTGAAGGGACAGGGGGCCGGAACACTGAAGCTTTCTTT

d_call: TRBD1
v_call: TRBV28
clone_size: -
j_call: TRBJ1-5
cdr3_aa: CASTLGGPNQPQHF
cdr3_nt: TGTGCCAGCACCTTAGGGGGCCCGAATCAGCCCCAGCATTTT

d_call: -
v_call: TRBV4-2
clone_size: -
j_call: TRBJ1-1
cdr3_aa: CASSQAPAGRQGWTEAFF
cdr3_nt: TGTGCCAGCAGCCAAGCCCCGGCGGGCCGACAAGGGTGGACTGAAGCTTTCTTT

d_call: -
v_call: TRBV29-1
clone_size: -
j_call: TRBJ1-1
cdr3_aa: CSVANAAEAFF
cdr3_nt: TGCAGCGTTGCCAATGCGGCTGAAGCTTTCTTT

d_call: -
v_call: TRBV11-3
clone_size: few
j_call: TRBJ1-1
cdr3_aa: CASSFSGNTEAFF
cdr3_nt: TGTGCCAGCAGCTTTAGCGGGAACACTGAAGCTTTCTTT

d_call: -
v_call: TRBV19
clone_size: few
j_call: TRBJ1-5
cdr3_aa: CASSIRDQPQHF
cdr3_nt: TGTGCCAGTAGTATTCGGGATCAGCCCCAGCATTTT

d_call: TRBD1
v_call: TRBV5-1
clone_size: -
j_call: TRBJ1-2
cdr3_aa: CASSILTGNDYGYTF
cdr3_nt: TGCGCCAGCAGTATTCTGACAGGGAATGACTATGGCTACACCTTC

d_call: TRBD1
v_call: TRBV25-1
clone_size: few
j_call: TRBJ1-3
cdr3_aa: CASSPGTGIYF
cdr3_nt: TGTGCCAGCAGCCCCGGGACAGGGATATATTTT

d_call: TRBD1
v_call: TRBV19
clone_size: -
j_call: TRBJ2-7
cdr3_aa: CASSMGTPGQGALFKQYF
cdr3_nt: TGTGCCAGTAGTATGGGCACCCCAGGACAGGGAGCCCTGTTCAAGCAGTACTTC

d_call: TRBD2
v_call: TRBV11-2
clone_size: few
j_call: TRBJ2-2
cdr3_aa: CASSTISGRFLGELFF
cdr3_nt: TGTGCCAGCAGCACCATTAGCGGGAGGTTCCTCGGGGAGCTGTTTTTT

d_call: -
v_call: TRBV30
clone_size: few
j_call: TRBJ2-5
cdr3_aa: CSGSLQETQYF
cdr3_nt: TGTTCCGGGAGTCTCCAAGAGACCCAGTACTTC

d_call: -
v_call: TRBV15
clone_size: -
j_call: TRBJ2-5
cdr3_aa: CATSNRQETQYF
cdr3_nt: TGTGCCACCAGTAACAGGCAAGAGACCCAGTACTTC

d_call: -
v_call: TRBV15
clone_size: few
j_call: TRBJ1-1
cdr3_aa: CATSRDALGGGTEAFF
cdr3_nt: TGTGCCACCAGCAGAGATGCCCTGGGAGGAGGAACTGAAGCTTTCTTT

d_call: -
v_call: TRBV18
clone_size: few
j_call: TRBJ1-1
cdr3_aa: CASSPSTTEAFF
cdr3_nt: TGTGCCAGCTCACCCAGTACCACTGAAGCTTTCTTT

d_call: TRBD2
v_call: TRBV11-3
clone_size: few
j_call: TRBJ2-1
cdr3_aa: CASSFHLAGLNEQFF
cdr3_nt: TGTGCCAGCAGCTTCCACCTAGCGGGGTTGAATGAGCAGTTCTTC

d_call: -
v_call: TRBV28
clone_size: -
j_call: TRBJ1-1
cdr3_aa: CASSLDSGVGNTEAFF
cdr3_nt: TGTGCCAGCAGTTTAGATTCCGGGGTGGGGAACACTGAAGCTTTCTTT

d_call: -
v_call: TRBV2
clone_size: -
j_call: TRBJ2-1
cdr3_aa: CASMMDSYNEQFF
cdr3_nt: TGTGCCAGCATGATGGACAGTTACAATGAGCAGTTCTTC

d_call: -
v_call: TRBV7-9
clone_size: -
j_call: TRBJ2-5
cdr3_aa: CASSPNPGTQKTQYF
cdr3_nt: TGTGCCAGCAGCCCTAATCCCGGGACACAGAAGACCCAGTACTTC

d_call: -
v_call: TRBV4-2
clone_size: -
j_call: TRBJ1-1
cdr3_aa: CASSQGGGLEAFF
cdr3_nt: TGTGCCAGCAGCCAAGGGGGGGGCCTAGAAGCTTTCTTT

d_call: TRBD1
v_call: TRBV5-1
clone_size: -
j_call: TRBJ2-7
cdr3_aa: CASSLDPGQGYEQYF
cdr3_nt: TGCGCCAGCAGCTTGGACCCGGGACAGGGTTACGAGCAGTACTTC

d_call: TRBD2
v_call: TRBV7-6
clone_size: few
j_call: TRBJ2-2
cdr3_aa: CASSRLAGGLVGELFF
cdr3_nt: TGTGCCAGCAGCCGACTAGCGGGGGGGCTGGTCGGGGAGCTGTTTTTT

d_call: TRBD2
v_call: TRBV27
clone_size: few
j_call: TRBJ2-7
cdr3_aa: CASSLWEREIYEQYF
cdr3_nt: TGTGCCAGCAGTTTATGGGAGCGGGAGATCTACGAGCAGTACTTC

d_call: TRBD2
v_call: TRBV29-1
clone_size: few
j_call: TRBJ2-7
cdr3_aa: CSVAGLAGGSVTGTYEQYF
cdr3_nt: TGCAGCGTTGCGGGACTAGCGGGGGGGTCCGTCACGGGAACCTACGAGCAGTACTTC

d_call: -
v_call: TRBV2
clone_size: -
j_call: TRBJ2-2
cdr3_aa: CASSEARATQGAGELFF
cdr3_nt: TGTGCCAGCAGTGAAGCGCGTGCGACCCAGGGCGCCGGGGAGCTGTTTTTT

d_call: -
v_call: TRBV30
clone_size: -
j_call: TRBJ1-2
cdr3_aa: CAWVEGAGYGYTF
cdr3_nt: TGTGCCTGGGTTGAGGGTGCGGGCTATGGCTACACCTTC

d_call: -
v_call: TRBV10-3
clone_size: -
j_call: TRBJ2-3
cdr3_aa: CAISDHGGLKQADYTDTQYF
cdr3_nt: TGTGCCATCAGTGATCACGGAGGTCTAAAGCAAGCGGACTACACAGATACGCAGTATTTT

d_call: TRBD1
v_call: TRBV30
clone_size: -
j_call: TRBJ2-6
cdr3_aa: CACRDREYSGANVLTF
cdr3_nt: TGTGCCTGCCGCGACAGGGAGTACTCTGGGGCCAACGTCCTGACTTTC

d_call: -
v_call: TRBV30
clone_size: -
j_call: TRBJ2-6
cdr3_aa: CAWSVRQRPTSGANVLTF
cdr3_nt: TGTGCCTGGAGTGTACGACAAAGACCTACCTCTGGGGCCAACGTCCTGACTTTC

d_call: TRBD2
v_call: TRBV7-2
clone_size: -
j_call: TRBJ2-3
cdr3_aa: CASSQGLASTDTQYF
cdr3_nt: TGTGCCAGCAGCCAAGGACTAGCCAGCACAGATACGCAGTATTTT

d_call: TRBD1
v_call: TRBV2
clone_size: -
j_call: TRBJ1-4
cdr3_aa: CASSPQGSSEKLFF
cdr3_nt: TGTGCCAGCAGCCCACAGGGGTCTAGTGAAAAACTGTTTTTT

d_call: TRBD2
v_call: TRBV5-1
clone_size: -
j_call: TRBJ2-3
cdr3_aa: CASSPGAGGRLDTQYF
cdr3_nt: TGCGCCAGCAGCCCGGGAGCGGGGGGGCGACTAGATACGCAGTATTTT

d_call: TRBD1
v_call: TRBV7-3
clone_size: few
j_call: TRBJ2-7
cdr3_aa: CASSWTGGSYEQYF
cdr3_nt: TGTGCCAGCAGCTGGACAGGGGGCTCCTACGAGCAGTACTTC

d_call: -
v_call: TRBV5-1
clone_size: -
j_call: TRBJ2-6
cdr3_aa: CASSLTGSSGANVLTF
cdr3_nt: TGCGCCAGCAGCTTAACAGGGTCGTCTGGGGCCAACGTCCTGACTTTC

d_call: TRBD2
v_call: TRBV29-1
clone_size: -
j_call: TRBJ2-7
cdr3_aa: CSPGAGEVYEQYF
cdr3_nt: TGCAGCCCCGGGGCGGGAGAAGTCTACGAGCAGTACTTC

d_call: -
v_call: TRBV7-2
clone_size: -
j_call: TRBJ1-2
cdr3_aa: CASSPSTGTRSGYGYTF
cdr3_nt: TGTGCCAGCAGCCCATCCACCGGGACTAGGTCGGGCTATGGCTACACCTTC

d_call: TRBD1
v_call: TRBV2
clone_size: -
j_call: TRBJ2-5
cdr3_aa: CASSGNRGPETQYF
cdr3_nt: TGTGCCAGCAGTGGGAACAGGGGGCCGGAGACCCAGTACTTC

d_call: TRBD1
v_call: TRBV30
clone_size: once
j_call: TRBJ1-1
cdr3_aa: CAWDPGQGESEAFF
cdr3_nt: TGTGCCTGGGACCCGGGACAGGGTGAGTCCGAAGCTTTCTTT

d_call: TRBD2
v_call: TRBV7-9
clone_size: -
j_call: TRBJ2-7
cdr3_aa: CASSLTGGASEQYF
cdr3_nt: TGTGCCAGCAGCTTAACGGGGGGGGCCTCCGAGCAGTACTTC

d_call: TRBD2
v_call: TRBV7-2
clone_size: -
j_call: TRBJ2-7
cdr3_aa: CASSFSSGNTYEQYF
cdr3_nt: TGTGCCAGCAGCTTCTCTAGCGGGAATACCTACGAGCAGTACTTC

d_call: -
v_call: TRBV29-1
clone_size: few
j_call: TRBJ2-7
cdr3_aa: CSVRTYEQYF
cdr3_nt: TGCAGCGTGAGGACCTACGAGCAGTACTTC

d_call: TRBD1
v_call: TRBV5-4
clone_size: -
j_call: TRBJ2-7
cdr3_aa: CASSLRDRYSYEQYF
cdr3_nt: TGTGCCAGCAGCTTGCGGGACAGATACTCCTACGAGCAGTACTTC

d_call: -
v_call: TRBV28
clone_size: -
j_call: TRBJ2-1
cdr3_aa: CASSQGFGLDNEQFF
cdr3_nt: TGTGCCAGCAGTCAGGGGTTCGGCTTAGACAATGAGCAGTTCTTC

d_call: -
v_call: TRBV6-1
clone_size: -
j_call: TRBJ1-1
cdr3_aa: CASSENYIQGNTEAFF
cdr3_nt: TGTGCCAGCAGTGAAAACTATATACAGGGAAACACTGAAGCTTTCTTT

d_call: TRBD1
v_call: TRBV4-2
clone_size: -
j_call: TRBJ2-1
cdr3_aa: CASSAGTGAGNEQFF
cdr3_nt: TGTGCCAGCAGCGCGGGGACAGGGGCAGGGAATGAGCAGTTCTTC

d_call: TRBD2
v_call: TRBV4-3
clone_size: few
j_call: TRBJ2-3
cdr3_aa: CASSLGRERLDTQYF
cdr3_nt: TGCGCCAGCAGCCTAGGGCGGGAGAGGTTAGATACGCAGTATTTT

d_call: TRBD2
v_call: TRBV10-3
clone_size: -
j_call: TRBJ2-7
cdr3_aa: CAISDNSPGLAVLRDYEQYF
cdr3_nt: TGTGCCATCAGTGATAACAGTCCGGGACTAGCGGTCCTAAGGGACTACGAGCAGTACTTC

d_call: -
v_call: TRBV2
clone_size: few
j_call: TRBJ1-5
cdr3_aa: CASSNRVSNQPQHF
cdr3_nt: TGTGCCAGCAGCAACAGGGTGTCAAATCAGCCCCAGCATTTT